What follows are 27 T cell receptor beta chains derived from one specimen sequenced in a study of shared clonotypes between healthy human individuals. Data came from immunoSEQ multiplex PCR; TCRdb stores just in-frame clones and leaves some out. The repertoire holds 1,500,000 or so clones, with around 97% as singletons. The sample was naive CD4+ T cells sorted from blood. The subset here: CD45RA+ positively selected. Source of these receptors: a man aged 30-40 years in good health.

This sequence joins TRBV2 and TRBJ1-2; D gene uncertain. The germline V and J ends were trimmed by 5 bases and 3 bases, with 7 bases remaining between them. Germline CDR1 is SNHLY and CDR2 is FYNNEI. The CDR3 totals 12 residues. The CDR3 sequence is CASSLKDYGYTF. CDR3 nucleotides: TGTGCCAGCAGTCTTAAGGACTATGGCTACACCTTC.

The rearrangement links TRBV28 to TRBJ2-7; 13 bases line up with TRBD2. CDR1 MDHEN and CDR2 SYDVKM come from the germline V gene. The CDR3 contains 16 residues. With 6 bases clipped from V and 0 bases from J, the junction kept 5 bases outside the gene matches. The CDR3 nucleotides are TGTGCCAGCAGCCGAGGACTAGCGGGGGCCTCCTACGAGCAGTACTTC. Encoded protein: CASSRGLAGASYEQYF.

The gene calls are TRBV4-3 and TRBJ2-1; the match to TRBD2 covers 8 bases. From germline, CDR1 is LGHNA and CDR2 YSLEER. V gave up 4 bases and J gave up 0 bases; unmatched junction bases: 5. This CDR3 spans 16 amino acids. Here the CDR3 reads CASSRVAGSSYNEQFF. CDR3 nucleotide sequence: TGCGCCAGCAGCCGTGTAGCGGGGAGCTCCTACAATGAGCAGTTCTTC.

This clone showed up just once. The V gene is TRBV9, the J gene TRBJ2-7; 9 positions match TRBD1. Germline V lookup: CDR1 SGDLS, CDR2 YYNGEE. There are 16 residues in the CDR3. After removal of 10 bases from V and 8 bases from J, the junction contained 22 bases not matched to a gene. As DNA, the CDR3 is TGTGCCCGAACGCCCCCAACAGGGGGCGGACTAAGGAAGCAGTACTTC. This encodes CARTPPTGGGLRKQYF.

The chain joins TRBV7-2 to TRBJ2-3, with D tentatively TRBD2 (5 bases). The V gene's germline CDR1 is SGHTA and CDR2 FQGNSA. V was clipped by 0 bases and J by 0 bases, with 13 bases between them. The CDR3 is 17 residues long. CDR3 nucleotide sequence: TGTGCCAGCAGCTTAGCCGGGCTAGCCTCTAGCACAGATACGCAGTATTTT. Translated: CASSLAGLASSTDTQYF.

Only one count was recorded for this clone. CDR3 sequence (DNA): TGTGCCAGCTCACCAAATTGGGATGATGGCTACACCTTC. Residues: CASSPNWDDGYTF. The gene calls are TRBV18 and TRBJ1-2; D call uncertain. Germline assignment: CDR1 KGHSH and CDR2 LQKENI. The V end lost 2 bases, the J end lost 6 bases, and 10 bases lay between the germline ends. The CDR3 sequence is 13 residues long.

V usage is TRBV7-2 and J usage is TRBJ2-1; 15 nucleotides line up with TRBD2. Germline V lookup: CDR1 SGHTA, CDR2 FQGNSA. There are 18 residues in the CDR3. V dropped 5 bases and J dropped 7; count of bases not matched to a gene: 12. The CDR3 DNA reads as TGTGCCAGCAGCCGTCACTCGGGACTAGCGGGAGGTGGAAATGAGCAGTTCTTC. It codes for CASSRHSGLAGGGNEQFF.

The genes are TRBV5-1 and TRBJ2-3, with 9 bases identical to TRBD1. The CDR3 has 16 amino acids. J lost 3 bases, V lost 4 bases, and 9 bases had no gene match. From germline, CDR1 is SGHRS and CDR2 YFSETQ. The CDR3 region has the DNA TGCGCCAGCAGCCCTCCCGGGACAGGGTATACAGATACGCAGTATTTT. It specifies CASSPPGTGYTDTQYF.

This clone was seen just once. The same CDR3 can be traced to other DNA sequences in this sample. The rearrangement joins TRBV9 to TRBJ2-7, with 9 bases lining up with TRBD2. The J segment lost 3 bases and the V segment lost 0 bases, leaving 4 bases of the junction unmatched. The CDR3 length is 15 residues. Germline loops: CDR1 SGDLS, CDR2 YYNGEE. The CDR3 nucleotides read TGTGCCAGCAGCGTAGGTACTAGCGGGCTCTACGAGCAGTACTTC. This sequence encodes CASSVGTSGLYEQYF.

V is TRBV10-3 and J is TRBJ2-2; D is unresolved. V dropped 0 bases and J dropped 7 bases, with 6 bases sitting between them. There are 13 residues in the CDR3. The V gene's germline CDR1 is ENHRY and CDR2 SYGVKD. The CDR3 region has the DNA TGTGCCATCAGTGAGTCCAACGGCGGGGAGCTGTTTTTT. Translating gives CAISESNGGELFF.

The chain is built from TRBV9 and TRBJ1-1; tentatively, D is TRBD1 (6 bases). Germline V gene data show CDR1 as SGDLS and CDR2 as YYNGEE. Trimming left V 4 bases short and J 3 bases short, with 13 bases between. The CDR3 is 14 amino acids. In DNA form, the CDR3 reads TGTGCCAGCAGCATCCTAGGGGGGGACACTGAAGCTTTCTTT. It translates to CASSILGGDTEAFF.

J is TRBJ1-1 and V is TRBV29-1; 7 bases agree with TRBD1. The CDR3 has 15 residues. CDR1 is SQVTM, CDR2 ANQGSEA, per germline. Trimming took 4 bases from V and 1 from J; bases not matched to a gene: 9. CDR3 sequence reads: CSVVYDREANTEAFF. The CDR3 DNA reads as TGCAGCGTTGTTTACGACAGGGAGGCGAACACTGAAGCTTTCTTT.

In the case of this clone: This specimen includes other DNA sequences encoding the same CDR3. The chain carries TRBV5-6 and TRBJ2-7, with 9 bases fitting TRBD2. Germline CDR1 reads SGHDT; CDR2 reads YYEEEE. V was clipped by 2 bases and J by 3 bases; unmatched bases: 6. This CDR3 is 15 amino acids long. CDR3 sequence: CASSFGTSGYYEQYF. The CDR3 DNA sequence: TGTGCCAGCAGCTTCGGTACTAGCGGGTACTACGAGCAGTACTTC.

This clone was observed once. The chain joins TRBV10-2 to TRBJ2-7; D might be TRBD2 (6 bases). V lost 6 bases and J 7 bases, leaving 22 bases between the germline ends. Germline V CDR1 and CDR2: WSHSY, SAAADI. The CDR3 loop spans 15 amino acids. The CDR3 region has the DNA TGCGCCAGCAGGAGACCCGGGACTGACGATCGGGAGCAGTACTTC. It encodes CASRRPGTDDREQYF.

The V gene is TRBV29-1, the J gene TRBJ2-3; D is uncertain. Trimming left V 6 bases short and J 4 bases short, with 17 bases between. Germline loops: CDR1 SQVTM, CDR2 ANQGSEA. The CDR3 totals 14 residues. CDR3 amino acids: CSVGYSAEADTQYF. Written as DNA, the CDR3 is TGCAGCGTCGGCTACTCAGCCGAGGCAGATACGCAGTATTTT.

V and J are TRBV29-1 and TRBJ1-5, with D unclear. V gave up 6 bases and J gave up 5 bases, with 8 bases separating them. CDR1 and CDR2 (germline): SQVTM, ANQGSEA. The CDR3 contains 11 residues. The CDR3 sequence: CSVGLDQPQHF. The CDR3 DNA sequence: TGCAGCGTAGGCCTCGATCAGCCCCAGCATTTT.

The rearrangement links TRBV4-1 to TRBJ2-1, with D perhaps matching TRBD2 (6 bases). The germline CDR1 and CDR2 sequences are MGHRA and YSYEKL. The CDR3 length is 17 residues. The V end was cut by 1 base, the J end by 8 bases, with 21 bases between. CDR3 residues: CASSQVLAGRGGYEQFF. CDR3 DNA sequence: TGCGCCAGCAGCCAAGTCCTGGCGGGACGGGGTGGTTATGAGCAGTTCTTC.

This chain joins TRBV5-1 and TRBJ1-1; 7 bases are a match to TRBD1. Trimming cost V 1 base and J 2 bases; bases outside gene matches: 5. Germline V gives CDR1 SGHRS, CDR2 YFSETQ. The length of the CDR3 is 15 residues. CDR3 DNA sequence: TGCGCCAGCAGCTTGCCACAGGGGTCCAACACTGAAGCTTTCTTT. Encoded protein: CASSLPQGSNTEAFF.

The chain combines TRBV10-2 with TRBJ2-1; D is possibly TRBD2 (5 bases). The CDR3 length is 15 residues. CDR1 is WSHSY, CDR2 SAAADI, per germline. V was shortened by 8 bases and J by 1 base, with 15 bases between the two germline ends. CDR3 bases: TGCGCCAGCTCCCCGGGAACGATTTCCTACAATGAGCAGTTCTTC. It specifies CASSPGTISYNEQFF.

This clone came up once. This sample also contains other DNA sequences that code for the same CDR3. The chain couples TRBV9 to TRBJ2-2; 8 bases map to TRBD1. V lost 1 base, J lost 4 bases, and 3 bases stayed unmatched. CDR1 SGDLS and CDR2 YYNGEE come from the germline V gene. CDR3 size: 15 residues. DNA for the CDR3: TGTGCCAGCAGCGTAACAGGGGGTGGCACCGGGGAGCTGTTTTTT. It is translated as CASSVTGGGTGELFF.

V and J are TRBV29-1 and TRBJ2-5; D possibly uses TRBD1 or TRBD2 (5 bases each). The CDR3 consists of 14 residues. Looked up from germline, CDR1 is SQVTM and CDR2 is ANQGSEA. Deletions cut 6 bases from V and 1 base from J, with 15 bases between. Written as DNA, the CDR3 is TGCAGCGTGGATTCCGGGACCAGCCAAGAGACCCAGTACTTC. It is translated as CSVDSGTSQETQYF. The full variable domain, completed using reference TRBV29-1 and TRBJ2-5, is SAVISQKPSRDICQRGTSLTIQCQVDSQVTMMFWYRQQPGQSLTLIATANQGSEATYESGFVIDKFPISRPNLTFSTLTVSNMSPEDSSIYLCSVDSGTSQETQYFGPGTRLLVL.

In this sample, this clone turned up once. The rearrangement joins TRBV11-2 to TRBJ1-1, with D possibly TRBD1 on 5 matching bases. Trimming removed 3 bases from V and 1 base from J, with 6 bases in between. Looked up from germline, CDR1 is SGHAT and CDR2 is FQNNGV. There are 13 residues in the CDR3. CDR3 region: CASSFDRNTEAFF. In DNA, the CDR3 is TGTGCCAGCAGCTTCGACAGGAACACTGAAGCTTTCTTT.

The V call is TRBV18, the J call TRBJ2-2; possibly TRBD2 for D (6 bases). Looked up from germline, CDR1 is KGHSH and CDR2 is LQKENI. Trimming shortened V by 1 base and J by 1 base, and 16 bases separated the two germline ends. This CDR3 is 18 amino acids long. The CDR3 sequence: CASSPRDSGLKNTGELFF. In DNA, the CDR3 is TGTGCCAGCTCACCACGTGATAGCGGTCTTAAGAACACCGGGGAGCTGTTTTTT.

This clone was observed once. The V gene is TRBV7-9, the J gene TRBJ2-3; no clear D. Germline loops: CDR1 SEHNR, CDR2 FQNEAQ (reference sequence). The V end was cut by 1 base, the J end by 3 bases, with 8 bases between. There are 14 residues in the CDR3. Here the CDR3 reads CASSLVGGTDTQYF. As DNA, the CDR3 is TGTGCCAGCAGCTTAGTCGGCGGAACAGATACGCAGTATTTT.

The chain employs TRBV28 and TRBJ1-3; D perhaps matches TRBD1 (5 bases). CDR3 length: 16 residues. Trimming shortened V by 5 bases and J by 1 base, and 15 bases separated the two germline ends. Germline assignment: CDR1 MDHEN and CDR2 SYDVKM. CDR3 loop: CASSPYRRLSGNTIYF. CDR3 nucleotides: TGTGCCAGCAGTCCATACAGGAGATTATCTGGAAACACCATATATTTT. The whole variable domain, filled in from reference TRBV28 and TRBJ1-3, reads DVKVTQSSRYLVKRTGEKVFLECVQDMDHENMFWYRQDPGLGLRLIYFSYDVKMKEKGDIPEGYSVSREKKERFSLILESASTNQTSMYLCASSPYRRLSGNTIYFGEGSWLTVV.

The V and J genes are TRBV7-9 and TRBJ1-2; D is unclear. Germline assignment: CDR1 SEHNR and CDR2 FQNEAQ (reference sequence). V lost 1 base and J 5 bases, leaving 23 bases between the germline ends. The CDR3 is 18 amino acids. The chain's CDR3 is CASSLDSRARKGYYGYTF. The CDR3 coding sequence is TGTGCCAGCAGCTTAGATTCAAGGGCGAGGAAGGGATATTATGGCTACACCTTC.

In its sample, this clone was seen a few times. This chain links TRBV28 with TRBJ1-5, with a possible D match to TRBD1 (6 bases). Germline V gene sequence: CDR1 MDHEN, CDR2 SYDVKM. V lost 1 base, J lost 5 bases, and 6 bases lay in between. This CDR3 contains 13 residues. The CDR3 coding sequence is TGTGCCAGCAGTTTATCAGGGGATCAGCCCCAGCATTTT. Its protein is CASSLSGDQPQHF.